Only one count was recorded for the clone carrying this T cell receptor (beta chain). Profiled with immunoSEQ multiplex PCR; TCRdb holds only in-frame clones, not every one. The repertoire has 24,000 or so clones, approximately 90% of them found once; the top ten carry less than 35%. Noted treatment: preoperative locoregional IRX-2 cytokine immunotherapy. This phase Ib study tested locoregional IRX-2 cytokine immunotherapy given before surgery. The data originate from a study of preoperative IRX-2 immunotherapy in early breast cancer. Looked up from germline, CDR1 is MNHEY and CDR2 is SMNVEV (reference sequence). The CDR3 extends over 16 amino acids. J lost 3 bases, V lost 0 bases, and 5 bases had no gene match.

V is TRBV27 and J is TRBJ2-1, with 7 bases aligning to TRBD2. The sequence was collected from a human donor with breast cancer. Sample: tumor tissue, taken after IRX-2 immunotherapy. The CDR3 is CASSLSWGGNYNEQFF. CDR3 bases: TGTGCCAGCAGTTTATCGTGGGGGGGGAACTACAATGAGCAGTTCTTC.